Listed below are T cell receptor beta chains from one sample, sequenced in a study of early T cells in non-severe SARS-CoV-2 infection. One entry per CDR3 protein, called by TCRdb with MiXCR from the 5' RACE reads. This table holds roughly 72,000 distinct CDR3 sequences, around 12% found once. The sample consisted of whole blood, taken at baseline. These receptors were obtained from an adult who was a healthcare worker with PCR-confirmed SARS-CoV-2 infection or an uninfected control (not recorded which). The CDR3 runs from the conserved cysteine through the conserved F or W. Fields, in order: CDR3 length, J gene, clone size, V gene, D gene, CDR3 DNA, CDR3 protein. The D gene is left open where the match is weak. Rows give clone size only sometimes, using once, few, many, or a class for an expanded clone.

14 | TRBJ2-3 | many | TRBV24-1 | NA | TGTGCCACCAGTGAACGGGGTAGCACAGATACGCAGTATTTT | CATSERGSTDTQYF
17 | TRBJ1-1 | NA | TRBV6-5 | TRBD1 | TGTGCCAGCAGTCGCCCCAGGACAGGGGGCGTTGGAACTGAAGCTTTCTTT | CASSRPRTGGVGTEAFF
14 | TRBJ1-1 | NA | TRBV7-2 | NA | TGTGCCAGCAGCGACGAAATGACGGGCACTGAAGCTTTCTTT | CASSDEMTGTEAFF
13 | TRBJ2-7 | many | TRBV29-1 | TRBD2 | TGCAGCGTTGAGGGTGCGGGGGAGTACGAGCAGTACTTC | CSVEGAGEYEQYF
15 | TRBJ1-1 | NA | TRBV11-2 | NA | TGTGCCAGCAGCTTTTACCTCGGGGGGAACACTGAAGCTTTCTTT | CASSFYLGGNTEAFF
15 | TRBJ2-1 | NA | TRBV19 | NA | TGTGCCAGTAGTATAGCCTTGGGCGGGACGTATGAGCAGTTCTTC | CASSIALGGTYEQFF
15 | TRBJ2-7 | many | TRBV7-2 | NA | TGTGCCAGCAGCCCGGGGGCCACTAGTGCCTACGAGCAGTACTTC | CASSPGATSAYEQYF
13 | TRBJ1-1 | many | TRBV3-1 | NA | TGTGCCAGCAGCCAAACCCCGTCGGCTGAAGCTTTCTTT | CASSQTPSAEAFF
13 | TRBJ1-1 | NA | TRBV28 | NA | TGTGCCAGCACCCCACCCCCCCGGTCTAAAGCTTTCTTT | CASTPPPRSKAFF
15 | TRBJ2-5 | NA | TRBV5-1 | NA | TGCGCCAGCAGCTTGGCCTGGACACTCGCCGAGACCCAGTACTTC | CASSLAWTLAETQYF
15 | TRBJ2-2 | NA | TRBV11-3 | NA | TGTGCCAGCAGCTTAGGACTAGGAGACACCGGGGAGCTGTTTTTT | CASSLGLGDTGELFF
14 | TRBJ2-7 | NA | TRBV7-6 | TRBD1 | TGTGCCAGCAGCCGAGGACAGGGGGCTTGGGAGCAGTACTTC | CASSRGQGAWEQYF
13 | TRBJ1-5 | NA | TRBV11-2 | NA | TGTGCCAGCAGCCCCGACCCCCATCAGCCCCAGCATTTT | CASSPDPHQPQHF
13 | TRBJ2-2 | NA | TRBV9 | NA | TGTGCCAGCAGCGTAGGGTGGGCCGGGGAGCTGTTTTTT | CASSVGWAGELFF
12 | TRBJ2-1 | NA | TRBV7-2 | NA | TGTGCCAGCAGCGAGCCTTACAATGAGCAGTTCTTC | CASSEPYNEQFF
15 | TRBJ2-1 | NA | TRBV11-2 | TRBD1 | TGTGCCAGCAGCCTCATACAGGGGACGTACAATGAGCAGTTCTTC | CASSLIQGTYNEQFF
14 | TRBJ1-5 | NA | TRBV7-9 | TRBD1 | TGTGCCAGCAGCTCCGGGACAGGGAATCAGCCCCAGCATTTT | CASSSGTGNQPQHF
13 | TRBJ2-3 | NA | TRBV28 | TRBD2 | TGTGCCAGTGCGGGCGGGGGAACAGATACGCAGTATTTT | CASAGGGTDTQYF
14 | TRBJ2-1 | many | TRBV5-1 | TRBD2 | TGCGCCACCAAAATCAGCGGGGGGGCCCATGAGCAGTTCTTC | CATKISGGAHEQFF
14 | TRBJ2-2 | NA | TRBV12-3/TRBV12-4 | TRBD1 | TGTGCCAGCAGGGGGACAGGGGCCACCGGGGAGCTGTTTTTT | CASRGTGATGELFF
18 | TRBJ2-2 | NA | TRBV7-6 | NA | TGTGCCAGCAGCCCCGGCCCGTTGGGGCTGTCGAACACCGGGGAGCTGTTTTTT | CASSPGPLGLSNTGELFF
14 | TRBJ2-7 | many | TRBV7-6 | NA | TGTGCCAGCAGCTTAGCTTACAGCTCCTACGAGCAGTACTTC | CASSLAYSSYEQYF
15 | TRBJ1-3 | many | TRBV7-9 | NA | TGTGCCAGCAGCTTACAGGGTTGGTCTGGAAACACCATATATTTT | CASSLQGWSGNTIYF
18 | TRBJ2-2 | NA | TRBV9 | NA | TGTGCCAGCAGCACCCCCCGCGGAGACAGGCTCAACACCGGGGAGCTGTTTTTT | CASSTPRGDRLNTGELFF
15 | TRBJ2-7 | few | TRBV25-1 | NA | TGTGCCAGCAGTTCCCCCCGCGGCCCCCGGTACGAGCAGTACTTC | CASSSPRGPRYEQYF
15 | TRBJ1-4 | many | TRBV9 | NA | TGTGCCAGCAGCGTAGGGGTGCAGCTTTATGAAAAACTGTTTTTT | CASSVGVQLYEKLFF
13 | TRBJ2-7 | many | TRBV6-1 | NA | TGTGCCAGCAGTGAAGGCTGGGCCTACGAGCAGTACTTC | CASSEGWAYEQYF
15 | TRBJ1-1 | NA | TRBV12-3/TRBV12-4 | TRBD1 | TGTGCCAGCAGTCCGCCGGGACAGGGATATACTGAAGCTTTCTTT | CASSPPGQGYTEAFF
14 | TRBJ1-6 | few | TRBV28 | NA | TGTGCCAGCACCCTAAAGGAAAGGAATTCACCCCTCCACTTT | CASTLKERNSPLHF
16 | TRBJ2-2 | few | TRBV5-6 | TRBD2 | TGTGCCAGCCTCCCGCCCGGCGGGGGGAACACCGGGGAGCTGTTTTTT | CASLPPGGGNTGELFF
13 | TRBJ2-7 | many | TRBV7-9 | NA | TGTGCCAGCAGCTCGGGGCCGCTGTACGAGCAGTACTTC | CASSSGPLYEQYF
13 | TRBJ1-1 | few | TRBV27 | NA | TGTGCCAGCAGTTTAAAAGGGAACACTGAAGCTTTCTTT | CASSLKGNTEAFF
11 | TRBJ1-4 | many | TRBV20-1 | NA | TGCAGTGCGTCCGTAACAGAGAAACTGTTTTTT | CSASVTEKLFF
15 | TRBJ1-3 | few | TRBV12-3/TRBV12-4 | NA | TGTGCCAGCAGTTTCGCAGACCTCTCTGGAAACACCATATATTTT | CASSFADLSGNTIYF
14 | TRBJ2-2 | few | TRBV20-1 | TRBD2 | TGCAGTGCTGTGGCGGGGGATTCCACCGGGGAGCTGTTTTTT | CSAVAGDSTGELFF
14 | TRBJ2-7 | NA | TRBV12-3/TRBV12-4 | TRBD1 | TGTGCCAGCAGTTTGGGACAGGGCATCTACGAGCAGTACTTC | CASSLGQGIYEQYF
14 | TRBJ2-7 | NA | TRBV28 | NA | TGTGCCAGCACCGGCCCCAAGCAGACCTACGAGCAGTACTTC | CASTGPKQTYEQYF
14 | TRBJ2-5 | NA | TRBV12-3/TRBV12-4 | NA | TGTGCCAGCAGGGCCGCTATAAGCCAAGAGACCCAGTACTTC | CASRAAISQETQYF